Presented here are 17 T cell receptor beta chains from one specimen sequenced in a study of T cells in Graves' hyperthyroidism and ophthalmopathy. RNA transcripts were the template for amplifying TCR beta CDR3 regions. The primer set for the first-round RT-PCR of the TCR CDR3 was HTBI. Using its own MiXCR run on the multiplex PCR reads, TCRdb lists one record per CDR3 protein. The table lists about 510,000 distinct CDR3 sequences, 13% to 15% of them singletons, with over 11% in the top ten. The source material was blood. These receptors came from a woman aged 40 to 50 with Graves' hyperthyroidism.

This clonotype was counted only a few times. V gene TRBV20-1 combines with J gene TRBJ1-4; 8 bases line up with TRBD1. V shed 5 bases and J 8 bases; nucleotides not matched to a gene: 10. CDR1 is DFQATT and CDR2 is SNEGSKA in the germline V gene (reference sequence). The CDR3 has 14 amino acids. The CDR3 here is CSALPGGAEEKLFF. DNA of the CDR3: TGCAGTGCTCTCCCAGGGGGCGCAGAGGAAAAACTGTTTTTT.

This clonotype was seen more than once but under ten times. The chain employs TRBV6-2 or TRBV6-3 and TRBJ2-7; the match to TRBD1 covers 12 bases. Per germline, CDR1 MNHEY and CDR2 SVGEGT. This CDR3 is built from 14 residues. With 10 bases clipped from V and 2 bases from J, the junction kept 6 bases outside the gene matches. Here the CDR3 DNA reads TGTGCCACGCTCAGGGACAGGGGGCCCTACGAGCAGTACTTC. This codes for CATLRDRGPYEQYF.

The CDR3 loop is CASKRRGAGTDTQYF. The CDR3 DNA reads as TGTGCCAGTAAAAGGCGTGGGGCGGGTACAGATACGCAGTATTTT. The chain joins TRBV19 to TRBJ2-3; either TRBD1 or TRBD2 may supply D (5 bases each). CDR3 length: 15 amino acids. Germline V gene sequence: CDR1 LNHDA, CDR2 SQIVND (reference sequence). The V and J ends lost 7 bases and 3 bases respectively, with 17 bases between them. The complete variable domain, with remaining parts taken from reference TRBV19 and TRBJ2-3, reads DGGITQSPKYLFRKEGQNVTLSCEQNLNHDAMYWYRQDPGQGLRLIYYSQIVNDFQKGDIAEGYSVSREKKESFPLTVTSAQKNPTAFYLCASKRRGAGTDTQYFGPGTRLTVL.

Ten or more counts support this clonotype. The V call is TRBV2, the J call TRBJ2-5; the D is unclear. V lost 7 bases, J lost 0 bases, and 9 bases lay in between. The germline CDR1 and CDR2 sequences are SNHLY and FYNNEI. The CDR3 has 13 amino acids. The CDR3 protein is CASTQQYQETQYF. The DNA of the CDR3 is TGTGCCAGCACCCAGCAGTACCAAGAGACCCAGTACTTC.

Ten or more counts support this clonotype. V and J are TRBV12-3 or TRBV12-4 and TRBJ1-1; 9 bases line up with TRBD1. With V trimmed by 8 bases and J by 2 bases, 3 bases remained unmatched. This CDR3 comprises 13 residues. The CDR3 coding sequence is TGTGCCAGCGGACAGGGGTTTAACACTGAAGCTTTCTTT. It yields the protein CASGQGFNTEAFF.

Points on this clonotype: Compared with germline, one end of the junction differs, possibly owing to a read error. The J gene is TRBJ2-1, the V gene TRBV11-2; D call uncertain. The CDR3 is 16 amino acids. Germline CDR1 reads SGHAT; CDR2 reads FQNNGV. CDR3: CASTSRQPTSYSEQFF. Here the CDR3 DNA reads TGTGCCAGCACCTCAAGGCAGCCTACCTCCTACAGTGAGCAGTTCTTC.

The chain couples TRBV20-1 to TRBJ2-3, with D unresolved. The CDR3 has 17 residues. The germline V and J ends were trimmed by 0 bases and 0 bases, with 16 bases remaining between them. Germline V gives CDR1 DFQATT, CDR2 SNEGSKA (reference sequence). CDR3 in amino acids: CSARDRGPATSTDTQYF. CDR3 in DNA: TGCAGTGCTAGAGATAGAGGACCAGCGACTAGCACAGATACGCAGTATTTT.

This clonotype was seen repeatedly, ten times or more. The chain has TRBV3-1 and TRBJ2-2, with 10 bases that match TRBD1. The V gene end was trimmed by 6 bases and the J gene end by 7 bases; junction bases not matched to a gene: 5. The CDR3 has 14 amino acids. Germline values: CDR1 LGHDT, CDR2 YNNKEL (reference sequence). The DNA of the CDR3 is TGTGCCAGCAGTCGACAGGGGGCGAACGGGGAGCTGTTTTTT. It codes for CASSRQGANGELFF.

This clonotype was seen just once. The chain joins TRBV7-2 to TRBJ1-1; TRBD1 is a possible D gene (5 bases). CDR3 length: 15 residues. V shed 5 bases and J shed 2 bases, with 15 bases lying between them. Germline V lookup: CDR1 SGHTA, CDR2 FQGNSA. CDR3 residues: CASSIREAINTEAFF. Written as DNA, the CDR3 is TGTGCCAGCAGCATCAGGGAAGCCATAAACACTGAAGCTTTCTTT.

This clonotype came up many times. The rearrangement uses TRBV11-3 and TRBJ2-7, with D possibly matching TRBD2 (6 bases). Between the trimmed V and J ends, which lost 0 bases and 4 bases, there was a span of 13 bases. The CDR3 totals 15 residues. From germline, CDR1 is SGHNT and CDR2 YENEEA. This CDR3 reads CASSLDRGSRYEQYF. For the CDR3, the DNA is TGTGCCAGCAGCTTAGATCGGGGGTCCAGGTACGAGCAGTACTTC.

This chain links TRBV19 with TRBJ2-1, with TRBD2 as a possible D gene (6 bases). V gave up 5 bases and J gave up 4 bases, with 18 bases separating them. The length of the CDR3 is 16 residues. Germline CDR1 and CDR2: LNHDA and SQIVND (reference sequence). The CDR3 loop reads CASSSLADVGYNEQFF. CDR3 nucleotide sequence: TGTGCCAGTAGTTCCTTAGCGGATGTAGGTTACAATGAGCAGTTCTTC.

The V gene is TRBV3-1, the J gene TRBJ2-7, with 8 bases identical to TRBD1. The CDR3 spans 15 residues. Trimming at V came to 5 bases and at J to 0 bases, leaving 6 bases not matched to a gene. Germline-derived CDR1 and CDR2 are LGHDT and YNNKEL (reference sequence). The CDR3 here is CASSSGDRSSYEQYF. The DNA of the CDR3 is TGTGCCAGCAGCTCGGGGGACAGGAGCTCCTACGAGCAGTACTTC.

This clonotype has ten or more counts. The CDR3 coding sequence is TGTGCCAGCAGTTTCCTCGGGGACACTGAAGCTTTCTTT. Its translation is CASSFLGDTEAFF. J is TRBJ1-1 and V is TRBV2; no definite D call. The germline gives CDR1 SNHLY, CDR2 FYNNEI. The CDR3 has 13 amino acids. The V end was cut by 5 bases, the J end by 3 bases, with 10 bases between.

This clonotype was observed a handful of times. The CDR3 sequence is CIRGDCTSYEQYF. DNA for the CDR3: TGCATCAGGGGGGACTGTACCTCCTACGAGCAGTACTTC. The V gene is TRBV29-1, the J gene TRBJ2-7; TRBD1 might be the D (7 bases). Germline V gives CDR1 SQVTM, CDR2 ANQGSEA. CDR3 length: 13 amino acids.

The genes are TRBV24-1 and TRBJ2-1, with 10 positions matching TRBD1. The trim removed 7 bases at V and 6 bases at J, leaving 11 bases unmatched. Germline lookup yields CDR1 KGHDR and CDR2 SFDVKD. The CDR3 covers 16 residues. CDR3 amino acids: CATSPRQGALSNEQFF. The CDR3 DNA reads TGTGCCACCAGCCCTAGACAGGGGGCCTTGAGCAATGAGCAGTTCTTC.

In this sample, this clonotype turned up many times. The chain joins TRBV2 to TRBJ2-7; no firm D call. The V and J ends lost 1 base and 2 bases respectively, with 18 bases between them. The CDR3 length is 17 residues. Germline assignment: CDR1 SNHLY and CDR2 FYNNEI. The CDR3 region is CASSEVALLMDPYEQYF. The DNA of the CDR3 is TGTGCCAGCAGTGAAGTCGCCCTCCTAATGGACCCCTACGAGCAGTACTTC. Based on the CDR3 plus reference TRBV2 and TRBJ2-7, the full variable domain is EPEVTQTPSHQVTQMGQEVILRCVPISNHLYFYWYRQILGQKVEFLVSFYNNEISEKSEIFDDQFSVERPDGSNFTLKIRSTKLEDSAMYFCASSEVALLMDPYEQYFGPGTRLTVT.

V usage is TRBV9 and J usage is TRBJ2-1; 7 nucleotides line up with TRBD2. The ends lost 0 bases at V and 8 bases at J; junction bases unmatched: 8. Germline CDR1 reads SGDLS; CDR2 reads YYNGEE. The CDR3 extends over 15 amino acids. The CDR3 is CASSVAGGEDYEQFF. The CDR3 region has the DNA TGTGCCAGCAGCGTAGCTGGGGGGGAGGACTATGAGCAGTTCTTC.